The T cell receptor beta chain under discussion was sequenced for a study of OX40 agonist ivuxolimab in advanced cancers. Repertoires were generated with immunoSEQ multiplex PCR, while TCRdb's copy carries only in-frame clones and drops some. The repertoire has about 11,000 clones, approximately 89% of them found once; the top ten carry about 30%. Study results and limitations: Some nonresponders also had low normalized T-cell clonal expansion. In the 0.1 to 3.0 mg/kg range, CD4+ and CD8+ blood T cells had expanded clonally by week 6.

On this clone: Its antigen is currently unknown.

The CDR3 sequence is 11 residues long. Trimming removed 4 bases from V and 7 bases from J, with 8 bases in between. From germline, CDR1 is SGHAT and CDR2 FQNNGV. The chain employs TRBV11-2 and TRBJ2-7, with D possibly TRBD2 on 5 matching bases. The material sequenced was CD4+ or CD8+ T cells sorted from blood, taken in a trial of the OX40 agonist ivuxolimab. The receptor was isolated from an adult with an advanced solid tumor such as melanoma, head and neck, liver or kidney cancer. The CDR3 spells CASSYGLEQYF. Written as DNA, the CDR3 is TGTGCCAGCAGCTACGGACTTGAGCAGTACTTC.